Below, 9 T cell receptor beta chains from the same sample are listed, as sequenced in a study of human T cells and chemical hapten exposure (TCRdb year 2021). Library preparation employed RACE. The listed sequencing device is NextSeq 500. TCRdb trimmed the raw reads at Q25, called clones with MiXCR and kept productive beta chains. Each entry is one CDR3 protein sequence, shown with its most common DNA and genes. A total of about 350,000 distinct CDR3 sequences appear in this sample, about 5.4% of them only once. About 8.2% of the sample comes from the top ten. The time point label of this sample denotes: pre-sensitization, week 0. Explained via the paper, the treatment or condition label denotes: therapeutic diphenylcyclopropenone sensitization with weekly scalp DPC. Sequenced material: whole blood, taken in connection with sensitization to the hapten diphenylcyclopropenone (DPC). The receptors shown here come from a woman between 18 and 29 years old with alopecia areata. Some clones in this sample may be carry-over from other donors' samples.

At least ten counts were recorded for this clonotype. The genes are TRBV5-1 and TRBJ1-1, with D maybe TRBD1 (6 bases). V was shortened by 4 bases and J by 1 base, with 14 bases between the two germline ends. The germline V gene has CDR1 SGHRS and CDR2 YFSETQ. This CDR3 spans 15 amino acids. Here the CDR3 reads CASSIQQGKNTEAFF. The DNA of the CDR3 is TGCGCCAGCAGCATACAACAGGGTAAGAACACTGAAGCTTTCTTT.

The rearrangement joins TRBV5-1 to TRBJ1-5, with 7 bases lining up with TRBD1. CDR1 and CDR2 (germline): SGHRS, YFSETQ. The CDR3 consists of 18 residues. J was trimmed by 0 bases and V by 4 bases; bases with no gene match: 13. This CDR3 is CASSKDRAVSNSNQPQHF. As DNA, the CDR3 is TGCGCCAGCAGCAAAGACAGGGCGGTGTCCAATAGCAATCAGCCCCAGCATTTT.

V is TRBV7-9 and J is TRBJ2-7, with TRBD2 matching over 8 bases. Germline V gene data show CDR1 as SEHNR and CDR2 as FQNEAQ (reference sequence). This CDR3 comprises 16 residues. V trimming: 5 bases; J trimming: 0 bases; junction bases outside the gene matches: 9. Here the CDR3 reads CASSAANSGSSYEQYF. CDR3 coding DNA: TGTGCCAGCAGCGCCGCCAACAGCGGGAGCTCCTACGAGCAGTACTTC.

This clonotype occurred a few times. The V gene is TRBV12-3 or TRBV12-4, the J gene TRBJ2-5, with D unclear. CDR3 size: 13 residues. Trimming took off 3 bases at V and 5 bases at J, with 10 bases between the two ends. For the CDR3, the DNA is TGTGCCAGCAGTTTCTCCGGGTGGGAGACCCAGTACTTC. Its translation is CASSFSGWETQYF.

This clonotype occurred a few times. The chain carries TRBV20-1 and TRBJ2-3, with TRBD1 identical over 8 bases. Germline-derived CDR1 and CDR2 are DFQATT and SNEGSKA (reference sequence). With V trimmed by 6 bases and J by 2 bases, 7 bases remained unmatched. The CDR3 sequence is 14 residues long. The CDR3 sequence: CSAPAGGSTDTQYF. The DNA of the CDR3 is TGCAGTGCCCCGGCAGGGGGCTCCACAGATACGCAGTATTTT.

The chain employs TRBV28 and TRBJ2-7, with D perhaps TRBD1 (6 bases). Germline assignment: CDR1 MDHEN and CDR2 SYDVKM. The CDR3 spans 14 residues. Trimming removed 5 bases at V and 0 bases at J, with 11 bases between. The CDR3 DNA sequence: TGTGCCAGCAGTGCGGTAGGGGGCTCCTACGAGCAGTACTTC. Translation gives CASSAVGGSYEQYF.

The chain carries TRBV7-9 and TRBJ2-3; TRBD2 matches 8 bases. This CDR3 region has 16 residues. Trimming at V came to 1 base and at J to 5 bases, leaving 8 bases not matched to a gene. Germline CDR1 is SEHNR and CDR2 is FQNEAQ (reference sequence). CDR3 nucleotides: TGTGCCAGCAGCTTAGGAGTAGCGGGGATGCAAGATACGCAGTATTTT. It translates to CASSLGVAGMQDTQYF.

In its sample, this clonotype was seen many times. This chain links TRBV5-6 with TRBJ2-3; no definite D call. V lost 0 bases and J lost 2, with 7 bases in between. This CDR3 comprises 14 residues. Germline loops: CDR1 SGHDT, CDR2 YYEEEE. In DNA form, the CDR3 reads TGTGCCAGCAGCTTGGGGGCCCACACAGATACGCAGTATTTT. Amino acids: CASSLGAHTDTQYF.

The CDR3 nucleotides are TGTGCCAGCAGCTTGACTAGCGGGGATACTGGGCTAGTGGCCAAAAACATTCAGTACTTC. Its protein product is CASSLTSGDTGLVAKNIQYF. The V and J genes are TRBV4-2 and TRBJ2-4; TRBD2 agrees at 11 bases. Germline assignment: CDR1 LGHNA and CDR2 YNFKEQ. The CDR3 has 20 residues. V was pared by 5 bases and J by 1 base, with 16 bases of the junction left unmatched.